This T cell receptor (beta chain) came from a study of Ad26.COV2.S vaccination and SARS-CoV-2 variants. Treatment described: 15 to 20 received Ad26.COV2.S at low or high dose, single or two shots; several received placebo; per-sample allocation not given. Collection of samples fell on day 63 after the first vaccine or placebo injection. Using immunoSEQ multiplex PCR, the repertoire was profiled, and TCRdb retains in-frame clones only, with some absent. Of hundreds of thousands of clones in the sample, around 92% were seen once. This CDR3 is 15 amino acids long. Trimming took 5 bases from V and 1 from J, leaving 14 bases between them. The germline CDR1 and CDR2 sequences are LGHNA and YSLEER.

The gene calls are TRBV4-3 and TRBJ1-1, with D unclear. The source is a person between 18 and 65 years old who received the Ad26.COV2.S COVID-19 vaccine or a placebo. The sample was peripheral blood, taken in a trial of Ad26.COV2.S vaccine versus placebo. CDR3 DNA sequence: TGCGCCAGCAGCTCCCGGACGCGGGAGAACACTGAAGCTTTCTTT. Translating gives CASSSRTRENTEAFF.